This T cell receptor beta chain was obtained from a study of control samples from healthy donors and cancer patients. The germline V gene encodes CDR1 LNHNV and CDR2 YYDKDF (reference sequence). CDR3 length: 13 amino acids. Germline trimming cut 3 bases from V and 7 bases from J; bases unmatched to any gene: 0. The method was immunoSEQ multiplex PCR; TCRdb's version includes in-frame clones alone and lacks a portion of them. The data show around 70,000 clones, with 94% seen just once and 2.5% to 3% held by the top ten. The source is a woman under 40 in good health. Sample: blood. V usage is TRBV15 and J usage is TRBJ1-6, with TRBD1 matching over 7 bases. CDR3 region: CATSRTGNSPLHF. DNA for the CDR3: TGTGCCACCAGCAGGACAGGGAATTCACCCCTCCACTTT.